Listed below are T cell receptor beta chains from one sample, sequenced in a study of early T cells in non-severe SARS-CoV-2 infection. MiXCR was run by TCRdb on the 5' RACE reads, yielding one entry per CDR3 protein. The sample carries 75,000 or so distinct CDR3 sequences, about an eighth recorded once. Source: whole blood, taken at baseline. These receptor sequences come from an adult who was a healthcare worker with PCR-confirmed SARS-CoV-2 infection or an uninfected control (not recorded which). Both conserved end residues are part of each CDR3. The order of the fields is clone size, J gene, D gene, V gene, CDR3 DNA, CDR3 protein. A D gene is named only where the DNA matches it firmly. Rows may omit the clone size; those that give it use once, few, many or a size class.

size: many; J: TRBJ2-2; D: -; V: TRBV7-3; DNA: TGTGCCAGCAGCCGCACGGGGGCTTCCTCCGGGGAGCTGTTTTTT; CDR3: CASSRTGASSGELFF
size: few; J: TRBJ2-7; D: TRBD2; V: TRBV7-2; DNA: TGTGCCAGCAGCTTAAGAACTAGCGGTGCCTACGAGCAGTACTTC; CDR3: CASSLRTSGAYEQYF
size: -; J: TRBJ1-3; D: -; V: TRBV10-3; DNA: TGTGCCATCAGGCGGGAGAGCTCTGGAAACACCATATATTTT; CDR3: CAIRRESSGNTIYF
size: many; J: TRBJ2-7; D: TRBD2; V: TRBV20-1; DNA: TGCAGTGCTATGGGACTAGCGGGACCCTACGAGCAGTACTTC; CDR3: CSAMGLAGPYEQYF
size: -; J: TRBJ2-1; D: TRBD2; V: TRBV28; DNA: TGTGCCAGCAGTTCGCTAGCGGGAGGGATCAATGAGCAGTTCTTC; CDR3: CASSSLAGGINEQFF
size: -; J: TRBJ1-1; D: -; V: TRBV27; DNA: TGTGCCAGCAGTTCGCTTGTCAGTTTGAACACTGAAGCTTTCTTT; CDR3: CASSSLVSLNTEAFF
size: few; J: TRBJ1-2; D: TRBD1; V: TRBV7-8; DNA: TGTGCCAGCAGCACACACCGGGACAGGTCTGTCTACACCTTC; CDR3: CASSTHRDRSVYTF
size: -; J: TRBJ1-2; D: TRBD1; V: TRBV3-1; DNA: TGTGCCAGCAGCCTTGACAGGGCTCATGGCTACACCTTC; CDR3: CASSLDRAHGYTF
size: many; J: TRBJ2-3; D: -; V: TRBV28; DNA: TGTGCCAGCAGTTCATATAGTGGTGACACCTCTAGCACAGATACGCAGTATTTT; CDR3: CASSSYSGDTSSTDTQYF
size: -; J: TRBJ2-7; D: -; V: TRBV18; DNA: TGTGCCAGCTCACCACCGGGTGGCAGCTACGAGCAGTACTTC; CDR3: CASSPPGGSYEQYF
size: -; J: TRBJ1-1; D: -; V: TRBV19; DNA: TGTGCCAGTAGTATTAATACGTACACTGAAGCTTTCTTT; CDR3: CASSINTYTEAFF
size: few; J: TRBJ2-3; D: -; V: TRBV10-2; DNA: TGCGCCAGCAGGGATGTCATCCACTCCACAGATACGCAGTATTTT; CDR3: CASRDVIHSTDTQYF
size: few; J: TRBJ2-7; D: -; V: TRBV12-3/TRBV12-4; DNA: TGTGCCAGCAGTGCTCGAAGCGAGCAGTACTTC; CDR3: CASSARSEQYF
size: -; J: TRBJ2-5; D: TRBD1; V: TRBV6-1; DNA: TGTGCCAGCAGTGTTACAGGGGGCCGCCAAGAGACCCAGTACTTC; CDR3: CASSVTGGRQETQYF
size: many; J: TRBJ1-3; D: -; V: TRBV7-9; DNA: TGTGCCAGCAGCTTAACGCGAAGCTCTGGAAACACCATATATTTT; CDR3: CASSLTRSSGNTIYF
size: many; J: TRBJ2-6; D: -; V: TRBV29-1; DNA: TGCAGCGTTGTTGAGGTGTCAGGGGCCAACGTCCTGACTTTC; CDR3: CSVVEVSGANVLTF
size: -; J: TRBJ2-3; D: -; V: TRBV11-2; DNA: TGTGCCAGCAGCCCAACGGCAGATACGCAGTATTTT; CDR3: CASSPTADTQYF
size: few; J: TRBJ2-3; D: -; V: TRBV10-1; DNA: TGCGCCAGCAGTCCAACGGACTTGGATACGCAGTATTTT; CDR3: CASSPTDLDTQYF
size: few; J: TRBJ1-2; D: TRBD1; V: TRBV9; DNA: TGTGCCAGCAGCATTATCTCCGGGACAGGGGTAGACGGCTACACCTTC; CDR3: CASSIISGTGVDGYTF
size: -; J: TRBJ2-1; D: TRBD1; V: TRBV6-2/TRBV6-3; DNA: TGTGCCAGCAGTTACGCTATGGGGACAGGGGACAATGAGCAGTTCTTC; CDR3: CASSYAMGTGDNEQFF
size: -; J: TRBJ2-7; D: -; V: TRBV7-3; DNA: TGTGCCAGCAGCGCACAGGGCGGAAGCTACGAGCAGTACTTC; CDR3: CASSAQGGSYEQYF
size: many; J: TRBJ1-3; D: -; V: TRBV11-3; DNA: TGTGCCAGCAGCGCGGGGAGCTCTGGAAACACCATATATTTT; CDR3: CASSAGSSGNTIYF
size: many; J: TRBJ2-3; D: -; V: TRBV7-6; DNA: TGTGCCAGCAGCTGGGGTTTCGACAGTTCAACAGATACGCAGTATTTT; CDR3: CASSWGFDSSTDTQYF
size: few; J: TRBJ1-2; D: TRBD1; V: TRBV5-1; DNA: TGCGCCAGCAGCTTTGGCGGGACAGGGGGCTTGAGATATGGCTACACCTTC; CDR3: CASSFGGTGGLRYGYTF
size: many; J: TRBJ2-7; D: -; V: TRBV5-1; DNA: TGCGCCAGCAGCTTGGGGCAGGGCTTCCACGAGCAGTACTTC; CDR3: CASSLGQGFHEQYF
size: few; J: TRBJ1-5; D: -; V: TRBV6-2/TRBV6-3; DNA: TGTGCCAGCAGTCACCTGGGCGTTAGCAATCAGCCCCAGCATTTT; CDR3: CASSHLGVSNQPQHF
size: -; J: TRBJ2-7; D: TRBD2; V: TRBV7-9; DNA: TGTGCCAGCAGCGCCGGGACTAGCGGGACCTACGAGCAGTACTTC; CDR3: CASSAGTSGTYEQYF
size: few; J: TRBJ2-3; D: -; V: TRBV29-1; DNA: TGCAGCGTTGGGTCCTCAGCGGGCGGCACAGATACGCAGTATTTT; CDR3: CSVGSSAGGTDTQYF
size: few; J: TRBJ2-3; D: TRBD2; V: TRBV6-2/TRBV6-3; DNA: TGTGCCAGCAGTGGATGGGGACTAGCGGTCACAGATACGCAGTATTTT; CDR3: CASSGWGLAVTDTQYF
size: many; J: TRBJ2-3; D: TRBD2; V: TRBV5-1; DNA: TGCGCCAGCAGCTTGAGTGCGGGAGGATTCACAGATACGCAGTATTTT; CDR3: CASSLSAGGFTDTQYF
size: medium-sized; J: TRBJ2-7; D: -; V: TRBV7-9; DNA: TGTGCCAGCAGCTTAGCCAGGGGGGGCCACTCCTACGAGCAGTACTTC; CDR3: CASSLARGGHSYEQYF
size: -; J: TRBJ1-6; D: -; V: TRBV3-1; DNA: TGTGCCAGCAGCCAAGACTACAGGGATTTTTCACCCCTCCACTTT; CDR3: CASSQDYRDFSPLHF
size: few; J: TRBJ2-5; D: TRBD2; V: TRBV7-2; DNA: TGTGCCAGCAGCTTAGTAGCGGGAGGAGCGCGGTTAAAGACCCAGTACTTC; CDR3: CASSLVAGGARLKTQYF
size: -; J: TRBJ1-5; D: -; V: TRBV7-8; DNA: TGTGCCAGCAGCTTAGCGAGGGGAGGTCAGCCCCAGCATTTT; CDR3: CASSLARGGQPQHF
size: -; J: TRBJ2-3; D: TRBD2; V: TRBV7-6; DNA: TGTGCCAGCTCACGGGGGGGCACAGATACGCAGTATTTT; CDR3: CASSRGGTDTQYF
size: -; J: TRBJ2-1; D: TRBD1; V: TRBV6-6; DNA: TGTGCCAGCAGTAGCGGACAGGCCAGCAATGAGCAGTTCTTC; CDR3: CASSSGQASNEQFF
size: -; J: TRBJ2-1; D: TRBD1; V: TRBV3-1; DNA: TGTGCCAGCAGCCCCACAGGGGTTAGGCCGAACAATGAGCAGTTCTTC; CDR3: CASSPTGVRPNNEQFF
size: few; J: TRBJ2-7; D: -; V: TRBV27; DNA: TGTGCCAGCAGGAGGACATATTCCTACGAGCAGTACTTC; CDR3: CASRRTYSYEQYF
size: -; J: TRBJ1-3; D: -; V: TRBV11-2; DNA: TGTGCCAGCAGCTTCGCAGTCTCTGGAAACACCATATATTTT; CDR3: CASSFAVSGNTIYF
size: many; J: TRBJ2-1; D: -; V: TRBV7-2; DNA: TGTGCCAGCAGCTTGGAAGGGGGGAATTATGAGCAGTTCTTC; CDR3: CASSLEGGNYEQFF
size: -; J: TRBJ2-1; D: -; V: TRBV4-1; DNA: TGCGCCAGCAGCCAAGGTCATGAGCAGTTCTTC; CDR3: CASSQGHEQFF
size: few; J: TRBJ2-1; D: TRBD2; V: TRBV19; DNA: TGTGCCAGTAGTATAGCAGCGGGAGATTACAATGAGCAGTTCTTC; CDR3: CASSIAAGDYNEQFF
size: many; J: TRBJ2-7; D: -; V: TRBV3-1; DNA: TGTGCCAGCAGCCAAGCTACTTCCAACGAGCAGTACTTC; CDR3: CASSQATSNEQYF
size: many; J: TRBJ2-2; D: -; V: TRBV29-1; DNA: TGCAGCGTTGGAAGGACAGCAGATCCCGGGGAGCTGTTTTTT; CDR3: CSVGRTADPGELFF
size: many; J: TRBJ2-7; D: TRBD1; V: TRBV18; DNA: TGTGCCAGCTCACTAGGGACAGTTGGATCGTACGAGCAGTACTTC; CDR3: CASSLGTVGSYEQYF
size: -; J: TRBJ2-3; D: -; V: TRBV27; DNA: TGTGCCAGCAGACAATGGGGCAGCTACACAGATACGCAGTATTTT; CDR3: CASRQWGSYTDTQYF